This T cell receptor (beta chain) was retrieved from a study of CD8 T cells in Susac syndrome. This CDR3 has 15 residues. Trimming removed 6 bases from V and 4 bases from J; junction bases left unmatched: 11. CDR1 is DFQATT, CDR2 SNEGSKA, per germline (reference sequence). This clonotype was seen a single time. Random hexamers primed reverse transcription of about 0.45 to 1 ug RNA. TCRdb re-called the immunoSEQ multiplex PCR reads with MiXCR, one entry per CDR3 protein. The sample yields about 120,000 distinct CDR3 sequences, about 95% seen once. This TCR came from a human donor with multiple sclerosis. The material sequenced was CD4+ T cells from PBMCs. This chain joins TRBV20-1 and TRBJ2-3; 9 bases line up with TRBD2. In DNA form, the CDR3 reads TGCAGTGCCTCGGGACTAGCAATTCGGGCAGATACGCAGTATTTT. Translation: CSASGLAIRADTQYF.